The subject of this entry is one T cell receptor beta chain. The RNA input was roughly 0.45 to 1 ug, and it was reverse transcribed with random hexamers. One entry per CDR3 protein, called by TCRdb with MiXCR from the immunoSEQ multiplex PCR reads. The sample holds about 210,000 distinct CDR3 sequences; roughly 94% are singletons and the top ten take about 0.095%. The data originate from a study of CD8 T cells in Susac syndrome. Unmatched junction bases numbered 12, after V lost 7 bases and J lost 5 bases. The CDR3 extends over 15 amino acids. CDR1 SNHLY and CDR2 FYNNEI come from the germline V gene. The J gene is TRBJ2-3, the V gene TRBV2; 7 nucleotides agree with TRBD1. The source of this sequence is a human donor in good health. Source material: CD4+ T cells from PBMCs. CDR3 protein: CASTLEQGLVDTQYF. CDR3 nucleotide sequence: TGTGCCAGCACCCTGGAACAGGGGCTTGTAGATACGCAGTATTTT.